Following are 9 T cell receptor beta chains from one sample sequenced in a study of regulatory T cells in long-lasting Graves disease (dated by TCRdb to 2020 to 2022). The intended sense of this specimen's time point label: newly diagnosed GD, antithyroid drugs for less than 3 months. RNA was extracted from PBMCs in TRIzol for both TCR sequencing and RNA sequencing. To prepare the library, multiplex PCR was applied. Reads for this sample came from an Illumina HiSeq 4000. TCR beta libraries were built with iRepertoire HTBI primers and Arm-PCR amplification of CDR3 regions. TCRdb redid the processing of the public reads, applying fastp at Q25 and MiXCR, and retained in-frame beta chains. CDR3 protein sequences are deduplicated, and each keeps its most common genes and DNA. Recorded for this sample are 550,000 to 700,000 distinct CDR3 sequences; roughly 15% of them occurred a single time. The top ten hold 12% of the sample.

These same data were also listed under a study on T cells in Graves' hyperthyroidism and ophthalmopathy.

The sequences come from peripheral blood mononuclear cells (PBMCs), collected at new diagnosis, from a patient treated with antithyroid drugs. The receptors originated from a young man with Graves disease. Donor details come from another sample of the same person, matched by shared clones.

This clonotype has ten or more counts. This chain links TRBV11-2 with TRBJ1-2; D is perhaps TRBD1 (6 bases). Germline CDR1 is SGHAT and CDR2 is FQNNGV. Trimming cost V 3 bases and J 4 bases, with 12 bases left between them. There are 14 residues in the CDR3. As DNA, the CDR3 is TGTGCCAGCAGCTTTGGGGCGGACAGCTATGGCTACACCTTC. Residues: CASSFGADSYGYTF.

This clonotype has a count of ten or more. This chain connects TRBV28 to TRBJ2-1, with 12 bases fitting TRBD1. Germline V gene lookup returns CDR1 MDHEN and CDR2 SYDVKM. The CDR3 covers 15 residues. Losses at the gene ends were 4 bases for V and 9 bases for J; bases not matched to a gene: 7. The CDR3 loop reads CASSSSGQGASEQFF. The CDR3, as DNA: TGTGCCAGCAGTTCCTCGGGACAGGGGGCGAGTGAGCAGTTCTTC.

This clonotype was recorded many times. V and J are TRBV11-2 and TRBJ1-1; D call uncertain. Trimming removed 7 bases at V and 4 bases at J, with 13 bases between. Germline V gene lookup returns CDR1 SGHAT and CDR2 FQNNGV. The CDR3 contains 13 residues. The chain's CDR3 is CASIYDTGTEAFF. The DNA for the CDR3 is TGTGCCAGCATCTACGATACGGGCACTGAAGCTTTCTTT.

The chain is built from TRBV7-9 and TRBJ1-4, with 9 positions matching TRBD1. The CDR3 covers 16 residues. The V gene end was trimmed by 2 bases and the J gene end by 4 bases; junction bases not matched to a gene: 5. The germline V gene has CDR1 SEHNR and CDR2 FQNEAQ (reference sequence). The CDR3 DNA reads as TGTGCCAGCAGCTTACGGACAGGGGCCTTTAATGAAAAACTGTTTTTT. It specifies CASSLRTGAFNEKLFF. Filled out from reference TRBV7-9 and TRBJ1-4, the complete variable domain reads DTGVSQNPRHKITKRGQNVTFRCDPISEHNRLYWYRQTLGQGPEFLTYFQNEAQLEKSRLLSDRFSAERPKGSFSTLEIQRTEQGDSAMYLCASSLRTGAFNEKLFFGSGTQLSVL.

The table lists this clonotype with a few counts. The J gene is TRBJ1-1, the V gene TRBV30; D is uncertain. V was trimmed by 4 bases and J by 6 bases, leaving 12 bases between them. The length of the CDR3 is 12 residues. The germline CDR1 and CDR2 sequences are GTSNPN and SVGIG (reference sequence). In DNA, the CDR3 is TGTGCCTGGACATCCTTACAGCCTGAAGCTTTCTTT. This translates into CAWTSLQPEAFF.

In this sample, this clonotype turned up a few times. A much larger clone differs by one base, so this may be a read error. The gene calls are TRBV10-3 and TRBJ2-7, with TRBD2 identical over 10 bases. The CDR3 totals 16 residues. V lost 2 bases to trimming and J lost 0 bases; unmatched junction nucleotides: 4. CDR1 is ENHRY, CDR2 SYGVKD, per germline. This CDR3 is CAISEGLAEISYEQYF. The DNA for the CDR3 is TGTGCCATCAGTGAGGGACTAGCGGAAATCTCCTACGAGCAGTACTTC.

Many counts were recorded for this clonotype. V and J are TRBV27 and TRBJ1-1, with D possibly being TRBD1 (6 bases). The CDR3 has 17 residues. Trimming left V 2 bases short and J 0 bases short, with 16 bases between. Per the germline V gene, CDR1 is MNHEY and CDR2 is SMNVEV (reference sequence). CDR3: CASSLTGAPLVNTEAFF. Written as DNA, the CDR3 is TGTGCCAGCAGTTTAACGGGGGCGCCGCTGGTGAACACTGAAGCTTTCTTT.

On this clonotype itself: One end of the junction is discordant with germline, which a read error may explain. The chain is built from TRBV25-1 and TRBJ2-7; D is uncertain. The germline V gene has CDR1 MGHDK and CDR2 SYGVNS. This CDR3 has 13 residues. The CDR3 DNA follows: TGTGCCAGCAGTGATCAAGGGCCCTACGAGCAGCACTTC. The encoded protein is CASSDQGPYEQHF.

This chain connects TRBV19 to TRBJ2-2; D is possibly TRBD2 (5 bases). Between the trimmed V and J ends, which lost 6 bases and 6 bases, there was a span of 20 bases. Germline CDR1 LNHDA, CDR2 SQIVND (reference sequence). This CDR3 is 16 amino acids long. This CDR3 is CASSTQTVRRSGELFF. DNA for the CDR3: TGTGCCAGTAGCACCCAGACTGTGCGGAGGTCCGGGGAGCTGTTTTTT. Drawing the rest from reference TRBV19 and TRBJ2-2, the complete variable domain is DGGITQSPKYLFRKEGQNVTLSCEQNLNHDAMYWYRQDPGQGLRLIYYSQIVNDFQKGDIAEGYSVSREKKESFPLTVTSAQKNPTAFYLCASSTQTVRRSGELFFGEGSRLTVL.